This T cell receptor (beta chain) was sequenced during a study of blood T cell repertoires in COVID-19. Across the study: Acute-phase and convalescent COVID-19 samples originated in the United States, Italy and Spain. From T cells, B-cell-depleted T cells, or PBMCs came the material, which was cDNA or gDNA.

Authors' methods: The assay estimated nucleated cells by amplifying reference gene primers. TCRdb's table, derived via immunoSEQ multiplex PCR, lists solely in-frame clones and lacks some. Clonal size and the V and J genes are those of that table, whereas D and trimming came from the DNA. The table records about 130,000 clones, roughly nine tenths of them present only once. Germline lookup yields CDR1 SGHAT and CDR2 FQNNGV. The CDR3 loop spans 16 amino acids. The V end was cut by 5 bases, the J end by 7 bases, with 24 bases between. In its sample, this clone was seen a few times. The origin of this receptor is a man aged 50 to 59 with active COVID-19. The chain uses TRBV11-2 and TRBJ2-7; TRBD1 might be the D (5 bases). Sequencing was carried out using peripheral blood. The CDR3 loop reads CASSPQEGVTLVEQYF. The DNA for the CDR3 is TGTGCCAGCAGCCCTCAGGAAGGGGTGACCTTAGTTGAGCAGTACTTC.